This T cell receptor (beta chain) comes out of a study of OX40 agonist ivuxolimab in advanced cancers. Study overall: Participants averaged approximately 65 years of age (range about 23 to 79) and were around 85% male.

Measured with immunoSEQ multiplex PCR; TCRdb has only the in-frame clones, and not every one. Here the sample spans tens of thousands of clones, roughly 86% being singletons. Germline assignment: CDR1 SGDLS and CDR2 YYNGEE. Trimming left V 3 bases short and J 2 bases short, with 15 bases between. The CDR3 consists of 16 residues. There are a few counts of this clone. Material: CD4+ or CD8+ T cells sorted from blood, obtained in a trial of the OX40 agonist ivuxolimab. The receptor's source is an adult with an advanced solid tumor such as melanoma, head and neck, liver or kidney cancer. The chain joins TRBV9 to TRBJ1-3, with D possibly matching TRBD1 (6 bases). The DNA for the CDR3 is TGTGCCAGCAGCGGCGGGGCTAGACAGGCTGGAAACACCATATATTTT. Its translation is CASSGGARQAGNTIYF.